Listed below are T cell receptor beta chains from one sample, sequenced in a study of blood T cell repertoires in COVID-19. The data were produced by immunoSEQ multiplex PCR, yet TCRdb's version contains in-frame clones alone and is incomplete. The sample has over 250,000 clones, roughly 86% seen once; the top ten hold over 2%. Material for sequencing was PBMCs or T cells enriched from blood (not recorded which). These receptors all stem from a woman between 18 and 29 years old who had recovered from COVID-19. The CDR3 runs from the conserved cysteine through the conserved F or W.

>TRBV5-1|15
CASTNRDRDTGELFF
>TRBV5-6|14
CASSRRVSDTEAFF
>TRBV4-2|17
CASSQVGGEGARETQYF
>TRBV19|13
CASSMRQQETQYF
>TRBV9|14
CASSSWGGNQPQHF
>TRBV4-2|15
CASSQGGVYQETQYF
>TRBV19|15
CASTSGGPSYNEQFF
>TRBV4-1|13
CASSQRADNEQFF
>TRBV30|14
CAWSSRGSDSPLHF
>TRBV28|14
CASRHPSYGTEAFF
>TRBV12-3/TRBV12-4|13
CASSLVMQETQYF
>TRBV6-1|19
CASSEGKGGLAVLSYEQYF
>TRBV6-1|15
CASSEAQGSSYEQYF
>TRBV28|14
CASRRQALHYGYTF
>TRBV10-3|15
CAISAGTGERNGYTF
>TRBV5-4|16
CASSLAPPGTYNEQFF
>TRBV5-1|15
CASSQDRDSYDTQYF
>TRBV30|14
CAWTIAGGLYEQFF
>TRBV5-1|15
CASSFDRVDTDTQYF
>TRBV20-1|16
CSASSRAGIYTGELFF
>TRBV7-8|17
CASSFVVGQGFGGELFF
>TRBV27|13
CASREGSWTEAFF
>TRBV2|15
CASSENRGINTEAFF
>TRBV5-1|14
CASSFSGRAAEQYF
>TRBV11-2|13
CASSLVSRVGYTF
>TRBV27|15
CASSLRRGLTETQYF
>TRBV19|16
CASSIGKLYSNQPQHF
>TRBV15|16
CATSREGAVVADTQYF
>TRBV7-9|15
CASSLKQGKVQKLFF
>TRBV1|15
CTSRPRTGLPYEQYF
>TRBV30|14
CAWSRGAGTDTQYF
>TRBV7-8|15
CASSTWTSGRNEQYF
>TRBV24-1|12
CAIRDRGHGYTF
>TRBV5-6|13
CASSAGRSETQYF
>TRBV3-1/TRBV3-2|15
CASSQGAVPNYEQYF
>TRBV5-1|18
CASSSTGASGSTAYEQYF
>TRBV7-2|14
CASSPPSYNYGYTF
>TRBV19|14
CASSTPYSGNTIYF
>TRBV5-1|14
CASSGQGPGNTIYF
>TRBV3-1/TRBV3-2|16
CASSQEGAGGRETQYF
>TRBV7-5|17
CVRGTQLGQGPPYEQYF
>TRBV6-1|15
CASSEGWPNVYEQYF
>TRBV27|13
CASSLGRREKLFF
>TRBV4-1|16
CASSQTSRDRGYEQYF
>TRBV25-1|15
CASSGPGSSGNTIYF
>TRBV7-2|16
CASSGNPGTSTETQYF
>TRBV19|14
CASSIDRGRSGYTF
>TRBV9|11
CASSVSNEQFF
>TRBV20-1|13
CSASMGQGNEQYF
>TRBV30|13
CAWSRQASYGYTF
>TRBV6-5|14
CASSYADRGYEQYF
>TRBV29-1|11
CSALVTGELFF
>TRBV5-1|16
CASSLARAGGPYEQYF